These 20 T cell receptor beta chains were sequenced from one sample in a study of cytomegalovirus exposure and HLA in healthy donors. This PCR relied on a set of 60 Vbeta primers and 13 Jbeta primers. Using immunoSEQ multiplex PCR, the repertoire was profiled, and TCRdb retains in-frame clones only, with some absent. The table has more than 90,000 clones, about 76% seen once; the top ten hold around 5%. Input material: PBMCs. The source of these receptors is a man aged 25-45 years in good health and CMV-seropositive.

V and J are TRBV29-1 and TRBJ2-5, with D perhaps TRBD2 (6 bases). CDR1 and CDR2 from the germline V gene are SQVTM and ANQGSEA. CDR3 size: 12 residues. V dropped 7 bases and J dropped 2 bases, with 11 bases sitting between them. The CDR3: CSGRGIQETQYF. In DNA, the CDR3 is TGCAGCGGGCGGGGTATACAAGAGACCCAGTACTTC.

This chain joins TRBV7-2 and TRBJ1-3, with D possibly being TRBD1 (5 bases). CDR1 is SGHTA, CDR2 FQGNSA, per germline. Trimming took 5 bases from V and 4 from J, leaving 15 bases between them. The length of the CDR3 is 15 residues. The CDR3 bases are TGTGCCAGCAGCCCGGACGGGGGTGGAGGAAACACCATATATTTT. Its translation is CASSPDGGGGNTIYF. Drawing the rest from reference TRBV7-2 and TRBJ1-3, the complete variable domain is GAGVSQSPSNKVTEKGKDVELRCDPISGHTALYWYRQSLGQGLEFLIYFQGNSAPDKSGLPSDRFSAERTGGSVSTLTIQRTQQEDSAVYLCASSPDGGGGNTIYFGEGSWLTVV.

The chain has TRBV9 and TRBJ1-6; possibly TRBD1 for D (6 bases). The germline V gene has CDR1 SGDLS and CDR2 YYNGEE. The V gene lost 4 bases and the J gene lost 2 bases, with 10 bases spanning the gap. CDR3 length: 15 residues. CDR3 coding DNA: TGTGCCAGCAGCCCAAGACAGGCCTATAATTCACCCCTCCACTTT. Translated, it gives CASSPRQAYNSPLHF.

This clone was detected only once. The chain recombines TRBV10-3 with TRBJ2-7; D possibly corresponds to TRBD1 (6 bases). The CDR3 is 13 amino acids. V was pared by 5 bases and J by 5 bases, with 13 bases between. Germline V gives CDR1 ENHRY, CDR2 SYGVKD. CDR3 DNA: TGTGCCATCAGTCAGGCAGGGGAGCACGAGCAGTACTTC. As protein: CAISQAGEHEQYF.

This sequence joins TRBV5-1 and TRBJ2-2, with 13 bases fitting TRBD2. The trim removed 3 bases at V and 3 bases at J, leaving 2 bases unmatched. The CDR3 has 16 amino acids. Germline values: CDR1 SGHRS, CDR2 YFSETQ. CDR3 region: CASSWTSGGHTGELFF. DNA of the CDR3: TGCGCCAGCAGCTGGACTAGCGGGGGACACACCGGGGAGCTGTTTTTT.

The J gene is TRBJ1-2, the V gene TRBV10-3; 8 bases agree with TRBD1. Germline trimming cut 6 bases from V and 7 bases from J; bases unmatched to any gene: 10. Germline values: CDR1 ENHRY, CDR2 SYGVKD. CDR3 length: 14 amino acids. CDR3: CAISGQGEGGGYTF. CDR3 nucleotide sequence: TGTGCCATCAGCGGACAGGGCGAGGGTGGTGGCTACACCTTC.

The chain recombines TRBV9 with TRBJ2-1, with 9 bases aligning to TRBD2. Germline V gene data show CDR1 as SGDLS and CDR2 as YYNGEE. The trim removed 3 bases at V and 5 bases at J, leaving 15 bases unmatched. The length of the CDR3 is 18 residues. The CDR3 protein is CASSGNSLAGRRHNEQFF. CDR3 DNA: TGTGCCAGCAGCGGGAACTCTCTAGCGGGGAGACGACACAATGAGCAGTTCTTC.

Comments on this clone: The junction departs from the called germline gene at one end, perhaps through a read error. The J gene is TRBJ1-4, the V gene TRBV5-5; 8 bases are shared with TRBD1. In germline, CDR1 is SGHKS, CDR2 YYEKEE (reference sequence). The CDR3 has 14 amino acids. The CDR3 loop reads CASSSLDRGEKPFF. Written as DNA, the CDR3 is TGTGCCAGCAGCTCTCTCGACAGGGGTGAAAAACCGTTTTTT.

The rearrangement uses TRBV5-6 and TRBJ2-1, with D tentatively TRBD2 (5 bases). The length of the CDR3 is 14 residues. In germline, CDR1 is SGHDT, CDR2 YYEEEE. The V gene lost 0 bases and the J gene lost 8 bases, with 12 bases spanning the gap. The DNA for the CDR3 is TGTGCCAGCAGCTTGGATTGGCGAGCGGATGAGCAGTTCTTC. This encodes CASSLDWRADEQFF.

A single count supports this clone. The chain uses TRBV5-8 and TRBJ1-1; D unresolved. CDR1 is SGHTS and CDR2 is YDEGEE in the germline V gene. V was cut by 5 bases and J by 1 base, with 9 bases left in between. This CDR3 spans 13 amino acids. DNA of the CDR3: TGTGCCAGCAGTCCCTCCGGGAACACTGAAGCTTTCTTT. As protein: CASSPSGNTEAFF.

The gene calls are TRBV27 and TRBJ2-1, with D possibly being TRBD1 (5 bases). V dropped 0 bases and J dropped 4 bases, with 13 bases sitting between them. Germline-derived CDR1 and CDR2 are MNHEY and SMNVEV (reference sequence). The CDR3 spans 16 residues. The CDR3: CASSLSGSGPYNEQFF. CDR3 nucleotides: TGTGCCAGCAGTTTATCCGGGTCAGGGCCATACAATGAGCAGTTCTTC.

The chain couples TRBV20-1 to TRBJ2-1; D is unresolved. V was cut by 3 bases and J by 5 bases, with 5 bases left in between. CDR3 length: 11 amino acids. Germline V gives CDR1 DFQATT, CDR2 SNEGSKA (reference sequence). The CDR3 here is CSASPDNEQFF. CDR3 nucleotides: TGCAGTGCTAGTCCGGACAATGAGCAGTTCTTC.

CDR3 sequence reads: CASSPQIWDRAYYNEQFF. CDR3 sequence (DNA): TGTGCCAGCTCACCACAAATTTGGGACAGGGCGTACTACAATGAGCAGTTCTTC. The chain uses TRBV18 and TRBJ2-1, with 9 bases aligning to TRBD1. This CDR3 region has 18 residues. Germline CDR1 is KGHSH and CDR2 is LQKENI. The trim removed 1 base at V and 3 bases at J, leaving 10 bases unmatched.

By share of the sample, this clone is medium-sized. CDR3 DNA: TGCGCCAGCAGCCTGACTAGCGGGGGGGGTCGCGAGCAGTACTTC. Translating it yields CASSLTSGGGREQYF. The rearrangement uses TRBV4-1 and TRBJ2-7; TRBD2 aligns across 14 bases. The J segment lost 6 bases and the V segment lost 4 bases, leaving 5 bases of the junction unmatched. Germline V lookup: CDR1 MGHRA, CDR2 YSYEKL. This CDR3 is 15 amino acids long.

This clone was observed a few times. The chain is built from TRBV27 and TRBJ1-1, with a possible D match to TRBD1 (6 bases). Per the germline V gene, CDR1 is MNHEY and CDR2 is SMNVEV (reference sequence). The V gene lost 4 bases and the J gene lost 1 base, with 10 bases spanning the gap. The CDR3 spans 14 residues. The CDR3 is CASSWAGANTEAFF. The CDR3 DNA reads TGTGCCAGCAGTTGGGCAGGGGCGAACACTGAAGCTTTCTTT.

J is TRBJ1-5 and V is TRBV30, with D perhaps matching TRBD1 (5 bases). V lost 5 bases, J lost 4 bases, and 9 bases lay in between. The CDR3 loop spans 12 amino acids. Germline assignment: CDR1 GTSNPN and CDR2 SVGIG (reference sequence). The chain's CDR3 is CAWGQANQPQHF. The CDR3 DNA reads as TGTGCCTGGGGACAAGCGAATCAGCCCCAGCATTTT.

The genes are TRBV6-5 and TRBJ1-1; TRBD1 matches at 7 bases. The CDR3 is made up of 13 amino acids. Trimming at V came to 3 bases and at J to 3 bases, leaving 1 base not matched to a gene. Germline assignment: CDR1 MNHEY and CDR2 SVGAGI. The CDR3 DNA sequence: TGTGCCAGCAGTTATACAGGGGACACTGAAGCTTTCTTT. Its protein product is CASSYTGDTEAFF.

The chain employs TRBV19 and TRBJ1-1; 7 bases line up with TRBD1. With V trimmed by 4 bases and J by 0 bases, 14 bases remained unmatched. The CDR3 length is 18 residues. The V gene's germline CDR1 is LNHDA and CDR2 SQIVND (reference sequence). In DNA form, the CDR3 reads TGTGCCAGTAGTACACCTTCAGGGGGTCAAGGATTGAACACTGAAGCTTTCTTT. Its translation: CASSTPSGGQGLNTEAFF.

A few counts support this clone. The chain employs TRBV5-6 and TRBJ1-1, with 8 bases fitting TRBD1. This CDR3 has 14 residues. Germline loops: CDR1 SGHDT, CDR2 YYEEEE. The ends lost 4 bases at V and 5 bases at J; junction bases unmatched: 7. The DNA of the CDR3 is TGTGCCAGCAGCCCAGGACAGGGAGGGACTGAAGCTTTCTTT. As protein: CASSPGQGGTEAFF.

The CDR3 DNA reads TGTGCCAGCAGCCGTACAGGGGGGGGCAATCAGCCCCAGCATTTT. This gives the protein CASSRTGGGNQPQHF. J is TRBJ1-5 and V is TRBV6-5; TRBD1 matches at 8 bases. The CDR3 has 15 amino acids. V trimming: 6 bases; J trimming: 2 bases; junction bases outside the gene matches: 6. The germline gives CDR1 MNHEY, CDR2 SVGAGI.